This entry lists 14 T cell receptor beta chains sequenced from one sample in a study of OX40 agonist ivuxolimab in advanced cancers. Using immunoSEQ multiplex PCR, the repertoire was profiled, and TCRdb retains in-frame clones only, with some absent. The profile shows tens of thousands of clones, over 75% of them singletons. Sequencing was performed on CD4+ or CD8+ T cells sorted from blood, taken in a trial of the OX40 agonist ivuxolimab. All receptors come from an adult with an advanced solid tumor such as melanoma, head and neck, liver or kidney cancer.

Here the CDR3 reads CASSMLWGLNYGYTF. In DNA, the CDR3 is TGTGCCAGTAGTATGCTGTGGGGATTAAACTATGGCTACACCTTC. V usage is TRBV19 and J usage is TRBJ1-2; no clear D gene. V was shortened by 3 bases and J by 2 bases, with 13 bases between the two germline ends. This CDR3 is built from 15 residues. Germline CDR1 reads LNHDA; CDR2 reads SQIVND (reference sequence).

The rearrangement links TRBV6-5 to TRBJ1-3, with a tentative D call TRBD1 (6 bases). Germline CDR1 MNHEY, CDR2 SVGAGI. V was trimmed by 5 bases and J by 0 bases, leaving 8 bases between them. The CDR3 has 14 residues. In DNA form, the CDR3 reads TGTGCCAGCAGTAGGACAGCCTCTGGAAACACCATATATTTT. The encoded protein is CASSRTASGNTIYF.

V gene TRBV5-4 combines with J gene TRBJ2-7, with TRBD2 matching over 10 bases. CDR3 length: 15 residues. V lost 0 bases to trimming and J lost 1 base; unmatched junction nucleotides: 1. Germline CDR1 SGHNT, CDR2 YYREEE (reference sequence). The CDR3 DNA follows: TGTGCCAGCAGCTTGGGACTAGCGGGTTCCTACGAGCAGTACTTC. This gives the protein CASSLGLAGSYEQYF. Drawing the rest from reference TRBV5-4 and TRBJ2-7, the complete variable domain is ETGVTQSPTHLIKTRGQQVTLRCSSQSGHNTVSWYQQALGQGPQFIFQYYREEENGRGNFPPRFSGLQFPNYSSELNVNALELDDSALYLCASSLGLAGSYEQYFGPGTRLTVT.

V gene TRBV6-1 combines with J gene TRBJ2-1; D is tentatively TRBD1 or TRBD2 (6 bases each). CDR1 is MNHNS and CDR2 is SASEGT in the germline V gene. Deletions cut 5 bases from V and 8 bases from J, with 13 bases between. The CDR3 is made up of 13 amino acids. CDR3 region: CASSSVGGDEQFF. CDR3 DNA: TGTGCCAGCAGTTCCGTGGGGGGCGATGAGCAGTTCTTC.

This chain uses TRBV7-6 with TRBJ2-1, with a tentative D call TRBD2 (6 bases). V gave up 4 bases and J gave up 0 bases, with 10 bases separating them. From germline, CDR1 is SGHVS and CDR2 FNYEAQ. The CDR3 is 15 residues long. The CDR3 loop reads CASSSTRSSYNEQFF. The CDR3 DNA follows: TGTGCCAGCAGCTCGACTAGGAGCTCCTACAATGAGCAGTTCTTC.

The chain carries TRBV7-9 and TRBJ1-3; D not resolved. CDR3 size: 14 residues. V was pared by 5 bases and J by 2 bases, with 10 bases between. CDR1 is SEHNR, CDR2 FQNEAQ, per germline (reference sequence). CDR3 loop: CASSLFRPGNTIYF. In DNA form, the CDR3 reads TGTGCCAGCAGCCTTTTCCGGCCTGGAAACACCATATATTTT. Drawing the rest from reference TRBV7-9 and TRBJ1-3, the complete variable domain is DTGVSQNPRHKITKRGQNVTFRCDPISEHNRLYWYRQTLGQGPEFLTYFQNEAQLEKSRLLSDRFSAERPKGSFSTLEIQRTEQGDSAMYLCASSLFRPGNTIYFGEGSWLTVV.

The chain is built from TRBV6-6 and TRBJ2-7; TRBD1 matches at 7 bases. CDR1 is MNHNY, CDR2 SVGAGI, per germline (reference sequence). The CDR3 has 16 amino acids. Trimming took 3 bases from V and 5 from J; bases not matched to a gene: 13. The CDR3 loop is CASSYKSRQGWNEQYF. CDR3 DNA sequence: TGTGCCAGCAGTTATAAGTCGAGACAGGGATGGAACGAGCAGTACTTC.

V usage is TRBV7-2 and J usage is TRBJ2-1; D ambiguous. V shed 1 base and J shed 2 bases, with 9 bases lying between them. This CDR3 is built from 15 residues. CDR1 and CDR2 from the germline V gene are SGHTA and FQGNSA. The CDR3 loop is CASSLEWSAYNEQFF. The CDR3 DNA sequence: TGTGCCAGCAGCTTAGAGTGGTCGGCCTACAATGAGCAGTTCTTC.

The chain links TRBV10-1 to TRBJ2-7, with D possibly being TRBD2 (5 bases). Germline loops: CDR1 WNHNN, CDR2 SYGVQD (reference sequence). With 4 bases removed from V and 5 bases from J, the gap between germline ends came to 6 bases. The CDR3 is made up of 11 amino acids. CDR3 DNA sequence: TGCGCCAGCAGTGCCGGGGACGAGCAGTACTTC. This sequence encodes CASSAGDEQYF.

The chain is built from TRBV5-1 and TRBJ2-3; tentative D call: TRBD1 (6 bases). The germline V and J ends were trimmed by 3 bases and 2 bases, with 10 bases remaining between them. This CDR3 spans 14 amino acids. CDR1 and CDR2 (germline): SGHRS, YFSETQ. CDR3 protein: CASSWDIVTDTQYF. CDR3 DNA: TGCGCCAGCAGCTGGGACATTGTCACAGATACGCAGTATTTT.

The chain carries TRBV6-5 and TRBJ2-5; 8 positions match TRBD1. The CDR3 is 13 amino acids. Trimming cost V 5 bases and J 5 bases; bases outside gene matches: 4. Germline lookup yields CDR1 MNHEY and CDR2 SVGAGI. CDR3 in DNA: TGTGCCAGCAGTCGCAGGGGGCAGGAGACCCAGTACTTC. Translation: CASSRRGQETQYF.

The chain has TRBV5-1 and TRBJ2-7, with TRBD1 identical over 7 bases. This CDR3 has 13 amino acids. V was clipped by 4 bases and J by 3 bases; unmatched bases: 4. CDR1 SGHRS and CDR2 YFSETQ come from the germline V gene. CDR3: CASSRDSVYEQYF. As DNA, the CDR3 is TGCGCCAGCAGCCGGGACAGCGTCTACGAGCAGTACTTC.

V and J are TRBV5-1 and TRBJ2-3, with a tentative D call TRBD2 (6 bases). CDR3 length: 14 residues. Trimming left V 1 base short and J 1 base short, with 7 bases between. Germline CDR1 SGHRS, CDR2 YFSETQ. DNA for the CDR3: TGCGCCAGCAGCTTGAGGAGGGGCACAGATACGCAGTATTTT. It yields the protein CASSLRRGTDTQYF.

The chain couples TRBV13 to TRBJ2-3; D call uncertain. Trimming removed 4 bases from V and 8 bases from J, with 10 bases in between. The length of the CDR3 is 12 residues. Germline V gene lookup returns CDR1 PRHDT and CDR2 FYEKMQ (reference sequence). CDR3 DNA: TGTGCCAGCAGCTCCCGTGGACCTACGCAGTATTTT. Its protein is CASSSRGPTQYF.